The next 23 T cell receptor beta chains were all read from a single sample in a study of post-analysis software for immune sequencing data. Study-level results: Patients used about 5 TRBV segments, including TRBV5-6, TRBV5-1 and TRBV20-1, more often than controls.

The antigens for these receptors are not known. Unique molecular identifiers were present in the TCR beta cDNA libraries. One entry per CDR3 protein, called by TCRdb with MiXCR from the PCR reads. The repertoire holds roughly 800,000 distinct CDR3 sequences, with more than 45% as singletons. Sample: blood. The receptors shown here come from a girl aged 10-17 years with multiple sclerosis.

The chain couples TRBV25-1 to TRBJ2-7; TRBD1 matches 8 bases. This CDR3 is built from 17 residues. The germline CDR1 and CDR2 sequences are MGHDK and SYGVNS. Trimming took 2 bases from V and 2 from J; bases not matched to a gene: 11. CDR3 in amino acids: CASSESGHRQGTYEQYF. The CDR3 DNA reads as TGTGCCAGCAGTGAAAGCGGACACAGACAGGGGACCTACGAGCAGTACTTC.

This sequence joins TRBV28 and TRBJ2-3; 10 bases fit TRBD1. V gave up 8 bases and J gave up 6 bases; unmatched junction bases: 8. CDR1 MDHEN and CDR2 SYDVKM come from the germline V gene. CDR3 length: 14 residues. This CDR3 is CASLDRGLGDTQYF. The DNA of the CDR3 is TGTGCCAGCCTAGACAGGGGGCTTGGGGATACGCAGTATTTT.

The table lists this clonotype with a count of one. This chain uses TRBV24-1 with TRBJ2-1; weak D call: TRBD2 (5 bases). With 5 bases removed from V and 8 bases from J, the gap between germline ends came to 12 bases. CDR1 and CDR2 (germline): KGHDR, SFDVKD. The CDR3 extends over 13 amino acids. CDR3 amino acids: CATSGGSGDEQFF. CDR3 in DNA: TGTGCCACCAGTGGAGGGTCTGGGGATGAGCAGTTCTTC.

The sample holds a few counts of this clonotype. The chain joins TRBV20-1 to TRBJ2-6; D may be TRBD2 (5 bases). This CDR3 has 12 residues. The germline gives CDR1 DFQATT, CDR2 SNEGSKA (reference sequence). V lost 6 bases, J lost 4 bases, and 7 bases lay in between. The CDR3 spells CSATGGANVLTF. CDR3 sequence (DNA): TGCAGTGCGACGGGAGGGGCCAACGTCCTGACTTTC.

This chain connects TRBV9 to TRBJ2-4, with D unclear. The J call is uncertain, as TRBJ2-5 better fits the DNA end. Germline V gene data show CDR1 as SGDLS and CDR2 as YYNGEE. This CDR3 has 14 residues. The CDR3 region is CASSVEWGQETQYF. CDR3 bases: TGTGCCAGCAGCGTAGAGTGGGGCCAAGAGACCCAGTACTTC.

The chain uses TRBV7-8 and TRBJ1-2; no firm D call. V lost 5 bases to trimming and J lost 8 bases, with 15 bases between them. The CDR3 spans 13 residues. Germline-derived CDR1 and CDR2 are SGHVS and FQNEAQ. CDR3 in amino acids: CASSLSSRRGYTF. CDR3 coding DNA: TGTGCCAGCAGCCTCTCGTCCCGGCGGGGCTACACCTTC.

This clonotype has more than one count but fewer than ten. This chain joins TRBV7-9 and TRBJ2-6; 7 positions match TRBD1. Germline assignment: CDR1 SEHNR and CDR2 FQNEAQ (reference sequence). The CDR3 covers 18 residues. The ends lost 3 bases at V and 2 bases at J; junction bases unmatched: 10. DNA of the CDR3: TGTGCCAGCAGCTTTACAGGGGACCCCCCGGCTGGGGCCAACGTCCTGACTTTC. Translation: CASSFTGDPPAGANVLTF.

This clonotype was observed a few times. V is TRBV24-1 and J is TRBJ2-5; TRBD1 agrees at 8 bases. CDR1 and CDR2 from the germline V gene are KGHDR and SFDVKD. The CDR3 loop spans 14 amino acids. V trimming: 5 bases; J trimming: 2 bases; junction bases outside the gene matches: 3. CDR3 protein: CATSVTGGQETQYF. For the CDR3, the DNA is TGTGCCACCAGTGTTACAGGGGGACAAGAGACCCAGTACTTC.

The chain uses TRBV7-2 and TRBJ1-1; no definite D call. V lost 4 bases, J lost 5 bases, and 14 bases lay in between. The germline V gene encodes CDR1 SGHTA and CDR2 FQGNSA. The length of the CDR3 is 14 residues. The CDR3, as DNA: TGTGCCAGCAGCTCGCAGCCCCCAAGGACTGAAGCTTTCTTT. It is translated as CASSSQPPRTEAFF. Using reference TRBV7-2 and TRBJ1-1 for the parts outside the CDR3, the full variable domain is GAGVSQSPSNKVTEKGKDVELRCDPISGHTALYWYRQSLGQGLEFLIYFQGNSAPDKSGLPSDRFSAERTGGSVSTLTIQRTQQEDSAVYLCASSSQPPRTEAFFGQGTRLTVV.

This chain uses TRBV9 with TRBJ2-5; tentatively, D is TRBD1 or TRBD2 (5 bases each). The germline CDR1 and CDR2 sequences are SGDLS and YYNGEE. The CDR3 contains 15 residues. Trimming took off 4 bases at V and 1 base at J, with 14 bases between the two ends. CDR3 sequence: CASSQGTRVQETQYF. The CDR3 DNA reads as TGTGCCAGCAGCCAGGGCACGAGGGTCCAAGAGACCCAGTACTTC. The full variable domain, rest sourced from reference TRBV9 and TRBJ2-5, is DSGVTQTPKHLITATGQRVTLRCSPRSGDLSVYWYQQSLDQGLQFLIQYYNGEERAKGNILERFSAQQFPDLHSELNLSSLELGDSALYFCASSQGTRVQETQYFGPGTRLLVL.

The CDR3, as DNA: TGTGCCAGCAGCTTCCGGGCCGACTTCTATGGGGATAATTCACCCCTCCACTTT. Translating gives CASSFRADFYGDNSPLHF. The gene calls are TRBV11-2 and TRBJ1-6; D uncertain. V lost 3 bases and J 5 bases, leaving 20 bases between the germline ends. The V gene's germline CDR1 is SGHAT and CDR2 FQNNGV. The length of the CDR3 is 18 residues.

V and J are TRBV7-2 and TRBJ1-5, with D uncertain. V was clipped by 5 bases and J by 6 bases, with 8 bases between them. Germline-derived CDR1 and CDR2 are SGHTA and FQGNSA. The CDR3 has 12 residues. The CDR3 here is CASSPAGQPQHF. In nucleotides, the CDR3 is TGTGCCAGCAGCCCAGCCGGTCAGCCCCAGCATTTT.

V is TRBV28 and J is TRBJ2-3; D is ambiguous. CDR1 MDHEN and CDR2 SYDVKM come from the germline V gene. The CDR3 sequence is 11 residues long. V lost 6 bases to trimming and J lost 10 bases, with 11 bases between them. CDR3: CASSLLRAQYF. The CDR3 nucleotides read TGTGCCAGCAGCTTACTTAGGGCGCAGTATTTT.

This chain links TRBV3-1 with TRBJ2-3; 13 bases are a match to TRBD2. Losses at the gene ends were 3 bases for V and 6 bases for J; bases not matched to a gene: 6. From germline, CDR1 is LGHDT and CDR2 YNNKEL (reference sequence). The CDR3 sequence is 16 residues long. The CDR3 DNA reads TGTGCCAGCAGCCACAGACTAGCGGGAGGAAGGGATACGCAGTATTTT. Translation: CASSHRLAGGRDTQYF.

The rearrangement uses TRBV6-5 and TRBJ2-3; D perhaps matches TRBD1 (5 bases). CDR1 is MNHEY and CDR2 is SVGAGI in the germline V gene. The CDR3 length is 15 residues. V lost 2 bases to trimming and J lost 2 bases, with 11 bases between them. The CDR3, as DNA: TGTGCCAGCAGTTACCGTCGGACAAACACAGATACGCAGTATTTT. It yields the protein CASSYRRTNTDTQYF.

The chain joins TRBV12-3 or TRBV12-4 to TRBJ2-5, with D unclear. The germline V and J ends were trimmed by 7 bases and 3 bases, with 6 bases remaining between them. The CDR3 extends over 11 amino acids. CDR3 DNA sequence: TGTGCCAGCACCCAAGAAGAGACCCAGTACTTC. Protein sequence: CASTQEETQYF.

The V gene is TRBV20-1, the J gene TRBJ2-1; perhaps TRBD2 as D (5 bases). The CDR3 spans 16 residues. Germline assignment: CDR1 DFQATT and CDR2 SNEGSKA (reference sequence). V shed 5 bases and J shed 3 bases, with 20 bases lying between them. Here the CDR3 DNA reads TGCAGTGCTCCCCCGGGCGGGCCGAATATCTACAATGAGCAGTTCTTC. Amino acid sequence: CSAPPGGPNIYNEQFF.

The chain carries TRBV7-9 and TRBJ2-7, with 7 bases fitting TRBD1. The CDR3 covers 15 residues. From germline, CDR1 is SEHNR and CDR2 FQNEAQ (reference sequence). V shed 5 bases and J 2 bases; nucleotides not matched to a gene: 9. For the CDR3, the DNA is TGTGCCAGCAGCCTAGACAGGGCAGGACCCTACGAGCAGTACTTC. This gives the protein CASSLDRAGPYEQYF. Full variable domain (rest looked up from reference TRBV7-9 and TRBJ2-7): DTGVSQNPRHKITKRGQNVTFRCDPISEHNRLYWYRQTLGQGPEFLTYFQNEAQLEKSRLLSDRFSAERPKGSFSTLEIQRTEQGDSAMYLCASSLDRAGPYEQYFGPGTRLTVT.

Concerning this clonotype: The junction does not match germline at one end; this may be a read error. The CDR3 sequence is CSATTDNQPRHF. The DNA for the CDR3 is TGCAGTGCTACGACAGACAATCAGCCCCGGCATTTT. The chain recombines TRBV20-1 with TRBJ1-5; maybe TRBD1 (5 bases). Germline V lookup: CDR1 DFQATT, CDR2 SNEGSKA (reference sequence). The CDR3 loop spans 12 amino acids.

The gene calls are TRBV28 and TRBJ2-2, with D unclear. The CDR3 has 15 amino acids. Trimming left V 3 bases short and J 1 base short, with 9 bases between. Germline V lookup: CDR1 MDHEN, CDR2 SYDVKM. The CDR3 DNA reads TGTGCCAGCAGTTTCAGTCTGATGAACACCGGGGAGCTGTTTTTT. This gives the protein CASSFSLMNTGELFF.

In DNA, the CDR3 is TGCGCCAGCAGCTTTGGCGGCAGGGGGATCGACGAGCAGTACTTC. Translation gives CASSFGGRGIDEQYF. The chain has TRBV5-1 and TRBJ2-7; 7 bases map to TRBD1. The CDR3 has 15 residues. In germline, CDR1 is SGHRS, CDR2 YFSETQ. Losses at the gene ends were 2 bases for V and 5 bases for J; bases not matched to a gene: 10.

As for this clonotype: With a much larger clone just one base away, this may be a read error. V usage is TRBV10-3 and J usage is TRBJ1-4; the D gene is possibly TRBD1 (6 bases). V was trimmed by 7 bases and J by 10 bases, leaving 16 bases between them. The CDR3 contains 13 residues. Looked up from germline, CDR1 is ENHRY and CDR2 is SYGVKD. Written as DNA, the CDR3 is TGTGCCATCACGGACAGTCGTGATAGAAAACTGTTTTTT. It specifies CAITDSRDRKLFF.

This clonotype was observed a handful of times. The rearrangement uses TRBV28 and TRBJ2-5; 7 bases line up with TRBD1. Matching the DNA end better, TRBJ2-7 makes the J call doubtful. CDR3 length equals 14 residues. Germline CDR1 reads MDHEN; CDR2 reads SYDVKM. The CDR3 is CASSFQGTAYEQYF. The CDR3 region has the DNA TGTGCCAGCAGTTTTCAGGGGACAGCTTACGAGCAGTACTTC.